This note documents a single TCR beta chain sequence. Its antigen is as yet unknown. Assay: immunoSEQ multiplex PCR; the TCRdb copy retains only in-frame clones and omits some. This sample has 100,000 or so clones; more than 75% occur once, and the top ten carry roughly 3%. This sample is drawn from a study of T cell responses to AZD1222 COVID-19 vaccine. Overall study: Combined were second doses at about 4 or about 12 weeks.

The V gene lost 6 bases and the J gene lost 3 bases, with 8 bases spanning the gap. The germline V gene encodes CDR1 MNHEY and CDR2 SVGAGI. The length of the CDR3 is 12 residues. Findings of the study overall: Just a handful of AZD1222 recipients were seropositive at baseline. None of the repertoires were sampled until the peak T cell response had passed.

This TCR derives from an adult in good health. Source: peripheral blood, taken on day 0 of AZD1222 vaccination. The chain recombines TRBV6-5 with TRBJ1-2; D uncertain. The CDR3 region is CASRRIDYGYTF. CDR3 nucleotide sequence: TGTGCCAGCAGGCGTATAGACTATGGCTACACCTTC.